The 16 T cell receptor beta chains presented below share a single source sample, sequenced in a study of T-cell memory formation after mild COVID-19. MiXCR was run by TCRdb on the 5' RACE reads, yielding one entry per CDR3 protein. The table includes 580,000 or so distinct CDR3 sequences, 17% detected once. Sequenced material: PBMCs or a T cell subset sorted from them (not recorded which). The receptors shown here come from an adult woman who had mild COVID-19 (a few samples of this study predate the infection). Cell type and time point are not known.

The table lists this clonotype with a count of one. The rearrangement joins TRBV5-8 to TRBJ2-5, with D maybe TRBD1 (5 bases). The germline CDR1 and CDR2 sequences are SGHTS and YDEGEE. The V end was cut by 6 bases, the J end by 1 base, with 10 bases between. The CDR3 runs to 13 residues. CDR3 sequence (DNA): TGTGCCAGCATCAGGACATCCCAAGAGACCCAGTACTTC. The encoded protein is CASIRTSQETQYF.

This clonotype was found a few times. The rearrangement uses TRBV12-3 or TRBV12-4 and TRBJ2-3, with 9 bases aligning to TRBD2. This CDR3 contains 15 residues. V was pared by 2 bases and J by 3 bases, with 3 bases of the junction left unmatched. In nucleotides, the CDR3 is TGTGCCAGCAGTTTACGACTAGCGGAGACAGATACGCAGTATTTT. It specifies CASSLRLAETDTQYF.

The chain employs TRBV11-2 and TRBJ2-3; 8 bases agree with TRBD2. The CDR3 covers 15 residues. Germline loops: CDR1 SGHAT, CDR2 FQNNGV. Losses at the gene ends were 5 bases for V and 4 bases for J; bases not matched to a gene: 8. CDR3 in amino acids: CASSPRGGHPDTQYF. The CDR3 nucleotides are TGTGCCAGCAGCCCCCGGGGGGGCCATCCAGATACGCAGTATTTT.

CDR3: CASSVGKGTYEQYF. CDR3 bases: TGTGCCAGCAGCGTAGGGAAGGGAACCTACGAGCAGTACTTC. The rearrangement joins TRBV9 to TRBJ2-7; D is uncertain. This CDR3 region has 14 residues. V dropped 0 bases and J dropped 2 bases, with 9 bases sitting between them. Germline CDR1 is SGDLS and CDR2 is YYNGEE.

The chain has TRBV27 and TRBJ1-6; 7 bases are a match to TRBD1. The CDR3 has 16 residues. Looked up from germline, CDR1 is MNHEY and CDR2 is SMNVEV (reference sequence). Trimming took 6 bases from V and 5 from J; bases not matched to a gene: 10. The DNA for the CDR3 is TGTGCCAGCAGCCCGTGGGGCAGGGGGGATAATTCACCCCTCCACTTT. It encodes CASSPWGRGDNSPLHF.

The V and J genes are TRBV29-1 and TRBJ2-4, with D unclear. The CDR3 consists of 13 residues. Germline CDR1 is SQVTM and CDR2 is ANQGSEA. Deletions cut 3 bases from V and 1 base from J, with 7 bases between. The CDR3 nucleotides read TGCAGCGTTGAGGAAGGGGCCAAAAACATTCAGTACTTC. Its translation is CSVEEGAKNIQYF.

This chain links TRBV27 with TRBJ1-2, with 7 positions matching TRBD1. Germline-derived CDR1 and CDR2 are MNHEY and SMNVEV (reference sequence). V shed 2 bases and J 4 bases; nucleotides not matched to a gene: 4. The length of the CDR3 is 14 residues. The CDR3 reads CASSLSRDSYGYTF. The CDR3 coding sequence is TGTGCCAGCAGTTTAAGCAGGGACAGCTATGGCTACACCTTC.

This clonotype was counted only a few times. The V and J genes are TRBV20-1 and TRBJ2-7; D perhaps matches TRBD2 (6 bases). CDR3 length: 14 amino acids. Between the trimmed V and J ends, which lost 5 bases and 2 bases, there was a span of 16 bases. Per germline, CDR1 DFQATT and CDR2 SNEGSKA (reference sequence). The CDR3 DNA is TGCAGTGCTGGAAAGAGCGGGCTGGCCTACGAGCAGTACTTC. Amino acids: CSAGKSGLAYEQYF.

The sample holds many counts of this clonotype. The chain has TRBV9 and TRBJ2-7; 7 bases line up with TRBD1. J lost 3 bases, V lost 2 bases, and 11 bases had no gene match. Germline CDR1 SGDLS, CDR2 YYNGEE. The CDR3 length is 16 residues. As DNA, the CDR3 is TGTGCCAGCAGCGTCCAAACAGGGGAAGGTGTCTACGAGCAGTACTTC. It yields the protein CASSVQTGEGVYEQYF. The full variable domain, its missing parts supplied by reference TRBV9 and TRBJ2-7, is DSGVTQTPKHLITATGQRVTLRCSPRSGDLSVYWYQQSLDQGLQFLIQYYNGEERAKGNILERFSAQQFPDLHSELNLSSLELGDSALYFCASSVQTGEGVYEQYFGPGTRLTVT.

The chain links TRBV19 to TRBJ2-7; no reliable D call. Trimming took off 5 bases at V and 7 bases at J, with 9 bases between the two ends. The germline CDR1 and CDR2 sequences are LNHDA and SQIVND (reference sequence). This CDR3 spans 11 amino acids. The chain's CDR3 is CASSASGEQYF. The CDR3 DNA follows: TGTGCCAGTAGTGCGTCGGGTGAGCAGTACTTC.

This clonotype appeared a few times. The chain combines TRBV15 with TRBJ2-1, with 9 bases aligning to TRBD2. Germline values: CDR1 LNHNV, CDR2 YYDKDF (reference sequence). The length of the CDR3 is 16 residues. The ends lost 1 base at V and 7 bases at J; junction bases unmatched: 8. CDR3 DNA sequence: TGTGCCACCAGCAGAGGCCCCACTAGCGGGCTTAATGAGCAGTTCTTC. Translated: CATSRGPTSGLNEQFF. The whole variable domain, filled in from reference TRBV15 and TRBJ2-1, reads DAMVIQNPRYQVTQFGKPVTLSCSQTLNHNVMYWYQQKSSQAPKLLFHYYDKDFNNEADTPDNFQSRRPNTSFCFLDIRSPGLGDTAMYLCATSRGPTSGLNEQFFGPGTRLTVL.

V usage is TRBV7-2 and J usage is TRBJ1-1, with D maybe TRBD1 (5 bases). Looked up from germline, CDR1 is SGHTA and CDR2 is FQGNSA. CDR3 size: 14 residues. Between the trimmed V and J ends, which lost 3 bases and 0 bases, there was a span of 8 bases. In nucleotides, the CDR3 is TGTGCCAGCAGCTTCTCCAGGGTGAACACTGAAGCTTTCTTT. This encodes CASSFSRVNTEAFF.

This rearrangement joins TRBV5-1 to TRBJ2-1; D possibly corresponds to TRBD2 (6 bases). Looked up from germline, CDR1 is SGHRS and CDR2 is YFSETQ. Trimming removed 1 base at V and 3 bases at J, with 8 bases between. The CDR3 covers 14 residues. This CDR3 reads CASSLSGDYNEQFF. CDR3 in DNA: TGCGCCAGCAGCTTGTCGGGGGACTACAATGAGCAGTTCTTC.

The chain couples TRBV20-1 to TRBJ1-1; D is possibly TRBD1 (5 bases). The CDR3 is 13 residues long. Germline CDR1 is DFQATT and CDR2 is SNEGSKA (reference sequence). Trimming cost V 5 bases and J 0 bases, with 10 bases left between them. CDR3 sequence reads: CSAPGQVNTEAFF. The CDR3 region has the DNA TGCAGTGCTCCGGGGCAGGTGAACACTGAAGCTTTCTTT.

This rearrangement joins TRBV4-3 to TRBJ2-5, with TRBD2 matching over 12 bases. Germline V gives CDR1 LGHNA, CDR2 YSLEER. The CDR3 is 15 residues long. Germline trimming cut 4 bases from V and 4 bases from J; bases unmatched to any gene: 4. CDR3 in amino acids: CASSPGLAGLETQYF. The CDR3 coding sequence is TGCGCCAGCAGCCCCGGACTAGCGGGGCTAGAGACCCAGTACTTC.

There are a few counts of this clonotype. V is TRBV6-2 or TRBV6-3 and J is TRBJ1-1; no definite D call. From germline, CDR1 is MNHEY and CDR2 SVGEGT. CDR3 length equals 11 residues. Deletions cut 7 bases from V and 7 bases from J, with 10 bases between. CDR3 sequence reads: CASIQAGEAFF. CDR3 nucleotide sequence: TGTGCCAGCATTCAAGCCGGTGAAGCTTTCTTT.